This paragraph covers one T cell receptor (beta chain) sequence. The data stem from a study of T cell changes during pregnancy in multiple sclerosis. TCRdb's copy holds only in-frame clones and misses some; the assay was immunoSEQ multiplex PCR. The sample has 45,000 to 55,000 clones, around 93% seen once; the top ten hold roughly 0.92%. V was clipped by 4 bases and J by 0 bases, with 17 bases between them. Looked up from germline, CDR1 is SGDLS and CDR2 is YYNGEE. The CDR3 totals 16 residues. The chain recombines TRBV9 with TRBJ2-7; D might be TRBD2 (5 bases). This sequence originates from a female donor with multiple sclerosis, enrolled in a pregnancy study. The sample in question was peripheral blood, obtained after pregnancy. CDR3: CASSPQAAASSYEQYF. As DNA, the CDR3 is TGTGCCAGCAGCCCCCAGGCAGCGGCGAGCTCCTACGAGCAGTACTTC. Filled out from reference TRBV9 and TRBJ2-7, the complete variable domain reads DSGVTQTPKHLITATGQRVTLRCSPRSGDLSVYWYQQSLDQGLQFLIQYYNGEERAKGNILERFSAQQFPDLHSELNLSSLELGDSALYFCASSPQAAASSYEQYFGPGTRLTVT.